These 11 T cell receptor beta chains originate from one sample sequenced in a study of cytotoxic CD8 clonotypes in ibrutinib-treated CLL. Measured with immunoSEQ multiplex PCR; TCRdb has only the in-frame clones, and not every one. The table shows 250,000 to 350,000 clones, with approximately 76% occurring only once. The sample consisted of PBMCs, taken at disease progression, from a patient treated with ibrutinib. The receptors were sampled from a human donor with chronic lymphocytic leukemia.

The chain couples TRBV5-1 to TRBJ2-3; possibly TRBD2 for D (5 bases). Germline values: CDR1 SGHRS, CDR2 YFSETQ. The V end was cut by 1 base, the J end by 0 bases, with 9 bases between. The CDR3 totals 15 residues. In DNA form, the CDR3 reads TGCGCCAGCAGCTTGCTAGCTACTAGCACAGATACGCAGTATTTT. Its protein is CASSLLATSTDTQYF.

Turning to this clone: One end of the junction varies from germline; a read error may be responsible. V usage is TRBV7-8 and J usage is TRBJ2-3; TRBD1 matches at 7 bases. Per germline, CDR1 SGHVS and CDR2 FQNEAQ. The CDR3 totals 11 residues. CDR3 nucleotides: TGTGCCAGCAGCCAGATGGACAGGACGTCGTTT. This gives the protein CASSQMDRTSF.

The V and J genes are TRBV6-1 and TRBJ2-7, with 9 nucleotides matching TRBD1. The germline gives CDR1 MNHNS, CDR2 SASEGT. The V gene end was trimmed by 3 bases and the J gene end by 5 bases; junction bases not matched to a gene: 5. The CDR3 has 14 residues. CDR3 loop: CASSESGQGNEQYF. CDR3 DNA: TGTGCCAGCAGTGAGTCGGGACAGGGTAACGAGCAGTACTTC.

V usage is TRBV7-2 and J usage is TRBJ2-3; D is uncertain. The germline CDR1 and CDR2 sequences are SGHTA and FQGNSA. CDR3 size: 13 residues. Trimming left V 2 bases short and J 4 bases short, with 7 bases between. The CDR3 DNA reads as TGTGCCAGCAGCTTAATCGTACCAGATACGCAGTATTTT. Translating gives CASSLIVPDTQYF. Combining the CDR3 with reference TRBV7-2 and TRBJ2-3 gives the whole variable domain GAGVSQSPSNKVTEKGKDVELRCDPISGHTALYWYRQSLGQGLEFLIYFQGNSAPDKSGLPSDRFSAERTGGSVSTLTIQRTQQEDSAVYLCASSLIVPDTQYFGPGTRLTVL.

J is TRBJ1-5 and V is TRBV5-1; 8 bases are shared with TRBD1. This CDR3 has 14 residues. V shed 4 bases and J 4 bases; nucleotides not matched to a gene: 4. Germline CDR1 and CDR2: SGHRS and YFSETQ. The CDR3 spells CASSLRQGNQPQHF. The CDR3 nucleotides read TGCGCCAGCAGCCTACGACAGGGGAATCAGCCCCAGCATTTT.

In DNA, the CDR3 is TGCGCCAGCAGCCCGGGGACAGCGTCTTGGGAGCAGTACTTC. It is translated as CASSPGTASWEQYF. The chain is built from TRBV5-1 and TRBJ2-7, with 7 bases fitting TRBD1. This CDR3 region has 14 residues. The ends lost 4 bases at V and 7 bases at J; junction bases unmatched: 11. Germline CDR1 SGHRS, CDR2 YFSETQ.

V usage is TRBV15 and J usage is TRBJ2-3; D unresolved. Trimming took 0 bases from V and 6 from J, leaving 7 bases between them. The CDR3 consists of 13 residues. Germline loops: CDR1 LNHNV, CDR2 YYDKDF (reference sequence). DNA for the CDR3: TGTGCCACCAGCAGAGATCAAGGGGATACGCAGTATTTT. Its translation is CATSRDQGDTQYF.

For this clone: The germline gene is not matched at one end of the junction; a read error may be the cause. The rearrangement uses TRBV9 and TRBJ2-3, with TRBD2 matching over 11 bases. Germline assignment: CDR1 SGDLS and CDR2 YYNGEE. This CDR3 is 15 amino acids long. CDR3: CASSVGTSGTNTQYF. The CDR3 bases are TGTGCCAGCAGCGTCGGGACTAGCGGCACAAATACGCAGTATTTT.

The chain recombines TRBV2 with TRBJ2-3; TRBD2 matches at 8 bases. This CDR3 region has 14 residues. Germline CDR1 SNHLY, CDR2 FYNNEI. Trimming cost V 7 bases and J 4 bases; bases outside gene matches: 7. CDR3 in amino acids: CASIPAGVADTQYF. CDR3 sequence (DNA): TGTGCCAGCATTCCAGCGGGAGTTGCAGATACGCAGTATTTT.

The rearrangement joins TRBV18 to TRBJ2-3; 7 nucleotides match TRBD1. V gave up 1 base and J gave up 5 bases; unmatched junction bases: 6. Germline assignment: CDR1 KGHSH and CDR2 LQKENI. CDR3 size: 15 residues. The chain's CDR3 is CASSPRDRARDTQYF. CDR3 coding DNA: TGTGCCAGCTCACCACGAGACAGGGCGAGAGATACGCAGTATTTT.

The CDR3 spells CASSNRQGWNTEAFF. CDR3 DNA sequence: TGCGCCAGCAGCAATCGACAGGGGTGGAACACTGAAGCTTTCTTT. The J gene is TRBJ1-1, the V gene TRBV5-1; TRBD1 matches at 8 bases. There are 15 residues in the CDR3. Trimming at V came to 4 bases and at J to 1 base, leaving 6 bases not matched to a gene. Germline V lookup: CDR1 SGHRS, CDR2 YFSETQ. The whole variable domain, filled in from reference TRBV5-1 and TRBJ1-1, reads KAGVTQTPRYLIKTRGQQVTLSCSPISGHRSVSWYQQTPGQGLQFLFEYFSETQRNKGNFPGRFSGRQFSNSRSEMNVSTLELGDSALYLCASSNRQGWNTEAFFGQGTRLTVV.